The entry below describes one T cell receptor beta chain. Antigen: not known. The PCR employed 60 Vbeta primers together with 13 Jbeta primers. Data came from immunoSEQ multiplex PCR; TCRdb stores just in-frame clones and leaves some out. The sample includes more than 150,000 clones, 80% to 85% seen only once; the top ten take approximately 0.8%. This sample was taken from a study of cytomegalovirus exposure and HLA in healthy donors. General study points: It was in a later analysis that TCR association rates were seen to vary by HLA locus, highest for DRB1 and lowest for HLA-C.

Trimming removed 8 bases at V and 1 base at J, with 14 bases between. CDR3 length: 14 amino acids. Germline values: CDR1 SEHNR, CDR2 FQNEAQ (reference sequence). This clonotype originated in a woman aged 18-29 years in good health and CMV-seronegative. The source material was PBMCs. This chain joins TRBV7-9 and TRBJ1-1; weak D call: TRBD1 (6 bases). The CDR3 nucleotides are TGTGCCAGCGGGGACACCGTGGGGAACACTGAAGCTTTCTTT. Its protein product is CASGDTVGNTEAFF.